This T cell receptor (beta chain) was identified in a study of blood T cells in healthy people across ages. This CDR3 region has 15 residues. V was clipped by 6 bases and J by 4 bases, with 18 bases between them. The sample holds a few counts of this clonotype. Its target is unknown. Using a J-beta primer mix together with a sample-barcoded 5' primer, a second PCR was run for roughly 6 to 12 cycles. TCRdb passed the 5' RACE reads through MiXCR, listing each CDR3 protein once. The sample includes some 930,000 distinct CDR3 sequences, 25% to 30% of them seen just once. Study-level points and caveats: Diversity was higher, and naive CD4+ cells more numerous, in long-lived donors than in aged donors.

The sample was also reused in another study, on T cells of mothers and their children. As that study records: Slightly higher overlap, not significant, was seen in related mother-child pairs than in unrelated pairs.

This receptor was identified in a woman in her thirties or forties in good health. The rearrangement joins TRBV12-3 or TRBV12-4 to TRBJ1-2; unclear D gene. The sequenced sample consisted of blood. CDR3 coding DNA: TGTGCCAGCAGCTTAACGCCGGGGTGGGGCTATGGCTACACCTTC. It codes for CASSLTPGWGYGYTF.